Listed here is a single T cell receptor beta chain. Its antigen specificity is not known. Base qualities are missing; no much larger clone stands one base away. The sample belongs to a study of Ad26.COV2.S vaccination and SARS-CoV-2 variants (dated by TCRdb to 2020 to 2022). Regarding the study in general: The specificity and breadth of SARS-CoV-2-reactive T cell receptors after Ad26.COV2.S vaccination were assessed by TCRbeta repertoire sequencing. The TCR-sequenced set comprised approximately 32 samples: around 20 Ad26.COV2.S vaccine recipients, 5 placebo recipients and 8 SARS-CoV-2 convalescent individuals.

The immunoSEQ Assay was used to sequence TCRbeta CDR3 regions. After extraction, genomic DNA underwent amplification by bias-controlled multiplex PCR, followed by high-throughput sequencing. From the authors' description of their analysis: To quantify the absolute abundance of every unique TCRbeta CDR3 region, sequences were collapsed and filtered. T cell fraction was estimated by normalizing TCRbeta template counts to usable DNA, with usable DNA measured through amplification of reference genes found in all nucleated cells. Repertoire TCRs were annotated as SARS-CoV-2-specific by exact matching of V gene, CDR3 amino acid sequence and J gene to a known reactive TCR set. The reference SARS-CoV-2 TCR set was derived from MIRA and filtered for enrichment in COVID-19-positive ImmuneCODE repertoires, a step that removed public or cross-reactive TCRs. Based on the MIRA antigens, annotated TCRs were further analysed at the level of specific ORF or position within ORF. Breadth was defined as the number of annotated unique rearrangements divided by the total number of unique productive rearrangements, and depth was defined as the summed frequency of the annotated unique rearrangements. Group comparisons of TCR breadth used two-sided Wilcoxon rank-sum tests. As stored in TCRdb, this immuneACCESS dataset retains in-frame rearrangements with V and J assigned. A fraction of the clones does not appear; measured against another copy, unresolved V genes explain less than half of the discrepancy, and the remainder lacks a known reason. V and J calls and clone size come straight from that table; D and trimming were deduced from the DNA. This sample is represented by hundreds of thousands of clones; about 90% of them were singletons. The biggest ten clones account for 3.9% of the sample.

The investigation overall reported the following: Comparable non-spike TCR breadth was observed between vaccine and placebo recipients, consistent with only spike being contained in the vaccine. Substantial breadth of spike-specific CD8+ and CD4+ T cell responses was reported after vaccination. The authors noted that the TCR breadth and depth analyses may have underestimated total T cell responses. Compared with placebo recipients, Ad26.COV2.S recipients showed higher spike-specific TCR breadth (P = 0.0014).

CDR3 length: 12 amino acids, cysteine to phenylalanine. The DNA shown is the 36-base CDR3, in frame from base 1. V loses 3 bases, J loses 7 bases, and the germline ends lie 8 bases apart. CDR1 and CDR2 are read off the germline V gene as SGDLS and YYNGEE. The label giving this sample's time point can be read as: individuals recovered from natural SARS-CoV-2 infection. Here the sequenced sample was peripheral blood, taken after recovery from COVID-19. This receptor was identified in a human donor who had recovered from COVID-19. In this chain, TRBV9 is recombined with TRBJ2-1; TRBD1 is possibly the D segment (5 matching bases). The CDR3 reads as follows: CASSAGLNEQFF. The sequenced DNA: TGTGCCAGCAGCGCAGGGTTGAATGAGCAGTTCTTC. Outside the CDR3, residues come from the reference TRBV9 and TRBJ2-1 proteins, so the full variable domain is: DSGVTQTPKHLITATGQRVTLRCSPRSGDLSVYWYQQSLDQGLQFLIQYYNGEERAKGNILERFSAQQFPDLHSELNLSSLELGDSALYFCASSAGLNEQFFGPGTRLTVL.